The 25 T cell receptor beta chains reported below all come from one sample, sequenced in a study of cytomegalovirus exposure and HLA in healthy donors. PCR primers comprised 60 Vbeta and 13 Jbeta primers. Clones were read by immunoSEQ multiplex PCR, and TCRdb kept only the in-frame ones, dropping some. Recorded here are 150,000 to 200,000 clones; the top ten clones represent 1% to 1.5%. Source material: PBMCs. Source of these receptors: a woman in her fifties or sixties in good health and CMV-seronegative.

V is TRBV5-1 and J is TRBJ1-4, with D possibly matching TRBD1 (5 bases). This CDR3 has 15 residues. The germline CDR1 and CDR2 sequences are SGHRS and YFSETQ. V shed 4 bases and J shed 0 bases, with 10 bases lying between them. The DNA of the CDR3 is TGCGCCAGCAGCGACAGCAGGTCAACTAATGAAAAACTGTTTTTT. It is translated as CASSDSRSTNEKLFF.

The chain uses TRBV6-1 and TRBJ2-1; possible D gene TRBD1, 5 bases. CDR1 is MNHNS and CDR2 is SASEGT in the germline V gene. Trimming left V 4 bases short and J 8 bases short, with 15 bases between. This CDR3 is 14 amino acids long. CDR3: CASSGAGLGDEQFF. DNA of the CDR3: TGTGCCAGCAGTGGGGCAGGCCTAGGGGATGAGCAGTTCTTC.

The chain is built from TRBV7-2 and TRBJ2-3; 8 bases map to TRBD2. Germline V gene lookup returns CDR1 SGHTA and CDR2 FQGNSA. The CDR3 has 16 amino acids. J lost 2 bases, V lost 3 bases, and 7 bases had no gene match. The DNA of the CDR3 is TGTGCCAGCAGCTTTGGGGCGGGGGGTCCCACAGATACGCAGTATTTT. It translates to CASSFGAGGPTDTQYF.

The CDR3 DNA reads TGTGCCAGCAGTGAAAACTATTTTTCCTCCTACGAGCAGTACTTC. Amino acids: CASSENYFSSYEQYF. The chain employs TRBV6-1 and TRBJ2-7, with D unresolved. CDR1 and CDR2 (germline): MNHNS, SASEGT. The CDR3 spans 15 residues. The V and J ends lost 2 bases and 0 bases respectively, with 11 bases between them.

The rearrangement joins TRBV7-2 to TRBJ1-5; no clear D. The germline V gene has CDR1 SGHTA and CDR2 FQGNSA. There are 13 residues in the CDR3. V lost 4 bases to trimming and J lost 5 bases, with 9 bases between them. CDR3 region: CASSSEGDQPQHF. CDR3 bases: TGTGCCAGCAGCTCAGAGGGCGATCAGCCCCAGCATTTT.

CDR3 sequence reads: CAISETRGAPGTQYF. CDR3 DNA: TGTGCCATCAGTGAGACTCGTGGGGCACCGGGGACCCAGTACTTC. This sequence joins TRBV10-3 and TRBJ2-5; tentative D call: TRBD1 (5 bases). The germline V and J ends were trimmed by 2 bases and 7 bases, with 17 bases remaining between them. This CDR3 region has 15 residues. CDR1 is ENHRY, CDR2 SYGVKD, per germline.

The chain links TRBV7-3 to TRBJ1-1, with D hard to call. This CDR3 has 14 residues. Germline V CDR1 and CDR2: SGHTA, FQGTGA. V lost 1 base to trimming and J lost 2 bases, with 8 bases between them. Written as DNA, the CDR3 is TGTGCCAGCAGCTTAAGCGGGGTAAACACTGAAGCTTTCTTT. Its protein product is CASSLSGVNTEAFF.

The rearrangement joins TRBV5-1 to TRBJ2-5, with D possibly matching TRBD1 (5 bases). This CDR3 comprises 15 residues. Germline values: CDR1 SGHRS, CDR2 YFSETQ. Trimming removed 0 bases at V and 2 bases at J, with 11 bases between. The CDR3 spells CASSLGQGWQETQYF. The CDR3, as DNA: TGCGCCAGCAGCTTGGGGCAGGGATGGCAAGAGACCCAGTACTTC.

CDR3 nucleotide sequence: TGCGCCAGCAGCTTTGATAGACGAGGCGCCGAGCAGTACTTC. Protein product: CASSFDRRGAEQYF. The rearrangement joins TRBV5-1 to TRBJ2-7; D call uncertain. This CDR3 spans 14 amino acids. Trimming shortened V by 2 bases and J by 6 bases, and 15 bases separated the two germline ends. Germline values: CDR1 SGHRS, CDR2 YFSETQ.

CDR3 bases: TGTGCCAGCAGTGACTCCAGGGACGGGGAGCTGTTTTTT. This sequence encodes CASSDSRDGELFF. The chain couples TRBV6-4 to TRBJ2-2; tentatively, D is TRBD1 (5 bases). V was trimmed by 0 bases and J by 7 bases, leaving 6 bases between them. Germline V gene lookup returns CDR1 MRHNA and CDR2 SNTAGT. The CDR3 has 13 residues.

The V gene is TRBV29-1, the J gene TRBJ2-5; 9 bases map to TRBD1. The CDR3 is 12 amino acids. Per the germline V gene, CDR1 is SQVTM and CDR2 is ANQGSEA. J was trimmed by 5 bases and V by 7 bases; bases with no gene match: 5. The DNA for the CDR3 is TGCAGCGCCGGGACAGGGATTGAGACCCAGTACTTC. This translates into CSAGTGIETQYF.

Worth noting for this clone: The same CDR3 is also encoded by other DNA sequences in this sample. This chain connects TRBV18 to TRBJ2-5, with 7 bases matching TRBD2. CDR3 length equals 13 residues. Germline CDR1 and CDR2: KGHSH and LQKENI. The ends lost 0 bases at V and 5 bases at J; junction bases unmatched: 0. The CDR3 spells CASSPPGGETQYF. The DNA for the CDR3 is TGTGCCAGCTCACCACCGGGGGGGGAGACCCAGTACTTC.

The gene calls are TRBV7-8 and TRBJ1-2; D remains ambiguous. CDR3 size: 15 residues. Looked up from germline, CDR1 is SGHVS and CDR2 is FQNEAQ. V gave up 3 bases and J gave up 8 bases, with 19 bases separating them. CDR3 loop: CASSFTLRGPGGYTF. CDR3 bases: TGTGCCAGCAGCTTCACTCTTAGAGGCCCTGGGGGCTACACCTTC.

The chain uses TRBV18 and TRBJ1-1; 7 bases fit TRBD1. This CDR3 region has 16 residues. Germline V gene sequence: CDR1 KGHSH, CDR2 LQKENI. With V trimmed by 6 bases and J by 1 base, 11 bases remained unmatched. The CDR3 bases are TGTGCCAGCTCCCACGACAGGGTTGGTGGGAACACTGAAGCTTTCTTT. This codes for CASSHDRVGGNTEAFF. The whole variable domain, remainder taken from reference TRBV18 and TRBJ1-1, is NAGVMQNPRHLVRRRGQEARLRCSPMKGHSHVYWYRQLPEEGLKFMVYLQKENIIDESGMPKERFSAEFPKEGPSILRIQQVVRGDSAAYFCASSHDRVGGNTEAFFGQGTRLTVV.

This chain uses TRBV28 with TRBJ2-7; TRBD1 matches 9 bases. Germline CDR1 and CDR2: MDHEN and SYDVKM. CDR3 length: 14 amino acids. Trimming took 6 bases from V and 3 from J; bases not matched to a gene: 6. The CDR3 nucleotides read TGTGCCAGCAGGGTGGGACAGGGCATCTACGAGCAGTACTTC. Protein: CASRVGQGIYEQYF. The full variable domain, with the rest looked up from reference TRBV28 and TRBJ2-7, is DVKVTQSSRYLVKRTGEKVFLECVQDMDHENMFWYRQDPGLGLRLIYFSYDVKMKEKGDIPEGYSVSREKKERFSLILESASTNQTSMYLCASRVGQGIYEQYFGPGTRLTVT.

The V call is TRBV15, the J call TRBJ1-2; the D is unclear. V lost 4 bases and J 5 bases, leaving 11 bases between the germline ends. In germline, CDR1 is LNHNV, CDR2 YYDKDF (reference sequence). The CDR3 covers 13 residues. Here the CDR3 reads CATSIGETYGYTF. The DNA of the CDR3 is TGTGCCACCAGCATCGGGGAAACATATGGCTACACCTTC.

The chain carries TRBV4-3 and TRBJ2-3; TRBD2 matches at 12 bases. Germline loops: CDR1 LGHNA, CDR2 YSLEER. This CDR3 contains 16 residues. Losses at the gene ends were 2 bases for V and 5 bases for J; bases not matched to a gene: 5. This chain's CDR3 is CASSQLLAGGLDTQYF. The CDR3 DNA is TGCGCCAGCAGCCAACTACTAGCGGGGGGTCTAGATACGCAGTATTTT.

The chain has TRBV7-3 and TRBJ2-5; D is unresolved. From germline, CDR1 is SGHTA and CDR2 FQGTGA. Trimming took off 0 bases at V and 4 bases at J, with 9 bases between the two ends. The CDR3 extends over 14 amino acids. The CDR3 sequence is CASSLTPGRETQYF. The CDR3 DNA sequence: TGTGCCAGCAGCTTAACTCCTGGGCGAGAGACCCAGTACTTC.

The chain employs TRBV2 and TRBJ2-3; tentatively, D is TRBD1 (6 bases). Trimming left V 7 bases short and J 5 bases short, with 13 bases between. This CDR3 contains 13 residues. Germline V CDR1 and CDR2: SNHLY, FYNNEI. This CDR3 is CASIGGEGDTQYF. The DNA of the CDR3 is TGTGCCAGCATAGGGGGAGAGGGAGATACGCAGTATTTT.

V and J are TRBV14 and TRBJ2-7; D may be TRBD2 (5 bases). Per the germline V gene, CDR1 is SGHDN and CDR2 is FVKESK. V shed 4 bases and J shed 11 bases, with 12 bases lying between them. This CDR3 is built from 11 residues. CDR3 DNA: TGTGCCAGCAGCCTAGAGGGCTTAGAGTACTTC. Amino acid sequence: CASSLEGLEYF. The full variable domain, its missing parts supplied by reference TRBV14 and TRBJ2-7, is EAGVTQFPSHSVIEKGQTVTLRCDPISGHDNLYWYRRVMGKEIKFLLHFVKESKQDESGMPNNRFLAERTGGTYSTLKVQPAELEDSGVYFCASSLEGLEYFGPGTRLTVT.

The rearrangement links TRBV6-6 to TRBJ1-5; TRBD1 might be the D (6 bases). The germline V and J ends were trimmed by 2 bases and 0 bases, with 8 bases remaining between them. In germline, CDR1 is MNHNY, CDR2 SVGAGI (reference sequence). The CDR3 extends over 15 amino acids. CDR3 DNA: TGTGCCAGCAGTTACCAGGGGATTAGCAATCAGCCCCAGCATTTT. Protein product: CASSYQGISNQPQHF.

V gene TRBV7-6 combines with J gene TRBJ1-3, with no clear D. Germline CDR1 reads SGHVS; CDR2 reads FNYEAQ. The CDR3 has 14 amino acids. V was clipped by 4 bases and J by 0 bases, with 7 bases between them. The CDR3 DNA sequence: TGTGCCAGCAGCTCACAGATCTCTGGAAACACCATATATTTT. Its translation is CASSSQISGNTIYF.

The chain carries TRBV6-5 and TRBJ1-4; a possible D gene is TRBD1 (5 bases). Trimming removed 6 bases at V and 9 bases at J, with 17 bases between. The CDR3 runs 14 residues. Germline V CDR1 and CDR2: MNHEY, SVGAGI. DNA of the CDR3: TGTGCCAGCAGGGCGGGAGACAGCGGGAAAAAACTGTTTTTT. Protein: CASRAGDSGKKLFF.

The genes are TRBV10-2 and TRBJ1-2; D might be TRBD1 (5 bases). The ends were cut back, 0 bases at V and 4 bases at J, with 6 bases in the middle. The germline V gene has CDR1 WSHSY and CDR2 SAAADI. This CDR3 region has 13 residues. The CDR3 loop reads CASSESGAYGYTF. CDR3 DNA: TGCGCCAGCAGTGAGTCAGGGGCCTATGGCTACACCTTC.

In regard to this clone: Here the CDR3 omits its conserved ending phenylalanine or tryptophan, so a read error is the likely source. The rearrangement links TRBV27 to TRBJ1-6; 10 bases line up with TRBD1. Germline V CDR1 and CDR2: MNHEY, SMNVEV (reference sequence). The trim removed 4 bases at V and 10 bases at J, leaving 10 bases unmatched. The CDR3 has 16 amino acids. The CDR3 loop is CASSSDGTGVNSPLHL. For the CDR3, the DNA is TGTGCCAGCAGTTCAGATGGGACAGGGGTCAACTCACCCCTCCACCTT.